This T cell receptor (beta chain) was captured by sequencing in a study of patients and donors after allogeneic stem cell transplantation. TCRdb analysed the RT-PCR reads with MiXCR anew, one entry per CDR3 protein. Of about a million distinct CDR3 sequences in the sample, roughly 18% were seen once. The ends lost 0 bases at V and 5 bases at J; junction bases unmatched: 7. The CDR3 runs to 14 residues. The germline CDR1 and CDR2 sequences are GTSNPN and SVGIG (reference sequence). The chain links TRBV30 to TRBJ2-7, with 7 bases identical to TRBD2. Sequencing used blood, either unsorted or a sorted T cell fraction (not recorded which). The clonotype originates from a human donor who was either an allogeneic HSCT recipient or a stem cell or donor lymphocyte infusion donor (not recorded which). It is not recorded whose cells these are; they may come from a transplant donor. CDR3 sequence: CAWSVRAGVNEQYF. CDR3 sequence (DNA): TGTGCCTGGAGTGTACGTGCGGGGGTAAACGAGCAGTACTTC.